These 7 T cell receptor beta chains came from one sample sequenced in a study of blood T cell repertoires in COVID-19. The assay was immunoSEQ multiplex PCR, and TCRdb's table has in-frame clones only and misses some. The data contain over 70,000 clones, about 85% of them seen just once; the ten biggest clones take up approximately 9.9%. Sequenced material: peripheral blood. These receptors were obtained from a man aged 55 to 70 with COVID-19, enrolled during active disease.

The V and J genes are TRBV11-3 and TRBJ2-2, with D uncertain. CDR3 size: 14 residues. Per the germline V gene, CDR1 is SGHNT and CDR2 is YENEEA. The V and J ends lost 1 base and 6 bases respectively, with 9 bases between them. CDR3 sequence reads: CASSLADGAGELFF. CDR3 bases: TGTGCCAGCAGCTTAGCTGACGGAGCCGGGGAGCTGTTTTTT.

The chain couples TRBV5-6 to TRBJ1-4, with D uncertain. V was shortened by 4 bases and J by 8 bases, with 15 bases between the two germline ends. Germline V gene data show CDR1 as SGHDT and CDR2 as YYEEEE. The CDR3 contains 14 residues. CDR3 region: CASSGRSFQEKLFF. The CDR3 nucleotides read TGTGCCAGCAGCGGCCGTTCATTTCAGGAAAAACTGTTTTTT.

The V call is TRBV5-6, the J call TRBJ2-3, with D unclear. CDR1 SGHDT and CDR2 YYEEEE come from the germline V gene. The CDR3 is 13 residues long. V was clipped by 4 bases and J by 3 bases, with 9 bases between them. In DNA, the CDR3 is TGTGCCAGCAGCCCCGCCGGGACAGATACGCAGTATTTT. This translates into CASSPAGTDTQYF.

The genes are TRBV7-2 and TRBJ2-5; 11 bases fit TRBD2. V gave up 3 bases and J gave up 2 bases; unmatched junction bases: 2. This CDR3 comprises 15 residues. From germline, CDR1 is SGHTA and CDR2 FQGNSA. Here the CDR3 reads CASSLGLAEQETQYF. CDR3 sequence (DNA): TGTGCCAGCAGCTTGGGACTAGCGGAACAAGAGACCCAGTACTTC.

The V and J genes are TRBV19 and TRBJ2-5; TRBD1 agrees at 7 bases. J was trimmed by 3 bases and V by 3 bases; bases with no gene match: 4. The germline V gene has CDR1 LNHDA and CDR2 SQIVND (reference sequence). CDR3 length: 14 amino acids. CDR3 sequence: CASSMTGIKETQYF. CDR3 coding DNA: TGTGCCAGTAGTATGACAGGGATTAAAGAGACCCAGTACTTC.

J is TRBJ2-2 and V is TRBV19; TRBD2 aligns across 10 bases. The CDR3 has 18 residues. Germline V gene data show CDR1 as LNHDA and CDR2 as SQIVND (reference sequence). Germline trimming cut 9 bases from V and 6 bases from J; bases unmatched to any gene: 19. This CDR3 is CASTPRTSGRRDAGELFF. The CDR3 DNA follows: TGTGCCAGCACCCCTCGGACTAGCGGACGGAGAGATGCCGGGGAGCTGTTTTTT.

About this clone itself: Distinct nucleotide sequences in the sample also encode this CDR3. The rearrangement links TRBV5-1 to TRBJ2-7, with D possibly matching TRBD2 (6 bases). Germline assignment: CDR1 SGHRS and CDR2 YFSETQ. CDR3 length: 14 residues. The V gene lost 1 base and the J gene lost 3 bases, with 11 bases spanning the gap. The CDR3 protein is CASSLTGEGYEQYF. The DNA of the CDR3 is TGCGCCAGCAGCTTGACGGGAGAGGGCTACGAGCAGTACTTC.